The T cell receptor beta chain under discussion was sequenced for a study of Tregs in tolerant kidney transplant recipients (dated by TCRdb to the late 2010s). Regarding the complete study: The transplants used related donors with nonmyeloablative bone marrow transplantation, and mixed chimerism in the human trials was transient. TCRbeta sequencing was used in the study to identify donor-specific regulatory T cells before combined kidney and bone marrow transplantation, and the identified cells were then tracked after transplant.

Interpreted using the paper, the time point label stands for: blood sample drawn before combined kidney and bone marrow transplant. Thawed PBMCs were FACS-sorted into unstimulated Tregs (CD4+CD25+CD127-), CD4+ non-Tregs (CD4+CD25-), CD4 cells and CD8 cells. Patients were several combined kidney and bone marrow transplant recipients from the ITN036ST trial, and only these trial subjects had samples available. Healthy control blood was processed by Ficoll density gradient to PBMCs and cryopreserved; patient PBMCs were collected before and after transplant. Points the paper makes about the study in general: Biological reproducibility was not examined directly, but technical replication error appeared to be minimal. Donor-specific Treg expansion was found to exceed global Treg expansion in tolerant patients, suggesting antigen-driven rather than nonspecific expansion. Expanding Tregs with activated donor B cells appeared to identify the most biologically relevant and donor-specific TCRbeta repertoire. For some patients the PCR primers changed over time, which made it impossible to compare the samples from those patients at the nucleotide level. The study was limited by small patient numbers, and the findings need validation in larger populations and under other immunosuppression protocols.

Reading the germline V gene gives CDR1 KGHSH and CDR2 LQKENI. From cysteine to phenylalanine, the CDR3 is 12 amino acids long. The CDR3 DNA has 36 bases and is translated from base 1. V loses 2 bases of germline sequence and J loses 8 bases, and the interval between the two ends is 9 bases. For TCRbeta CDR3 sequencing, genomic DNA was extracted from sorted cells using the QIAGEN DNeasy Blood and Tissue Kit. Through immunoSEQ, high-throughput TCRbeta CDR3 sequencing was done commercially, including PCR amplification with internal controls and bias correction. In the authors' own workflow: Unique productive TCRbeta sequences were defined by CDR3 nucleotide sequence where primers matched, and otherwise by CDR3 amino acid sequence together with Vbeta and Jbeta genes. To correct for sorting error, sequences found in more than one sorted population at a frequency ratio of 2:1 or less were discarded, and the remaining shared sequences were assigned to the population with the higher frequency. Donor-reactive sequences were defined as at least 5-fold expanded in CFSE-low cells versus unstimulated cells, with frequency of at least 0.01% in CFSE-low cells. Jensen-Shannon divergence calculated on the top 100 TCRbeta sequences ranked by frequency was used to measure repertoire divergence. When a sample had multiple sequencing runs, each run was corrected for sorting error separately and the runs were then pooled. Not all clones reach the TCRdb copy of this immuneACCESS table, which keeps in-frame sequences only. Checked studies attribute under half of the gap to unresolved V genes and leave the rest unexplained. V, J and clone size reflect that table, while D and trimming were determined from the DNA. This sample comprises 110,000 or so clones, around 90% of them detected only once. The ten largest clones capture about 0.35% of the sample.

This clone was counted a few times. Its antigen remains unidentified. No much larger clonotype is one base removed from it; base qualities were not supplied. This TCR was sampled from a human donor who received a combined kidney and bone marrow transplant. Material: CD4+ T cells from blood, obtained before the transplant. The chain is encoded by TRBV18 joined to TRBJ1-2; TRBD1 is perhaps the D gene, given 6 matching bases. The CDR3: CASSPAGDGYTF. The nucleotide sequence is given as TGTGCCAGCTCACCAGCAGGGGACGGCTACACCTTC.